These T cell receptor beta chains were read from a single sample in a study of CD8 T cells in ankylosing spondylitis. TCRdb re-analysed the 5' RACE reads in MiXCR, keeping a single row per CDR3 protein. The table shows just over 350,000 distinct CDR3 sequences, with 20% to 25% occurring only once. Sequences were obtained from blood, either unsorted or a sorted T cell fraction (not recorded which). These receptor sequences come from a male donor with ankylosing spondylitis or in good health (not recorded which). Each CDR3 is given with its conserved first and last residue.

v_call cdr3_aa
TRBV4-1 CASSQDHMGTPIEETQYF
TRBV30 CAWSVGTSYADTQYF
TRBV12-3/TRBV12-4 CASSFVPEKLFF
TRBV2 CASIVRDSYNEQFF
TRBV29-1 CSVGVGAPEQYF
TRBV29-1 CSVEGLDKPVEQYF
TRBV7-9 CASSSYEQFF
TRBV5-1 CASSSEGQSLGDYEQYF
TRBV10-3 CAISESRQGGGYGYTF
TRBV12-3/TRBV12-4 CASSLIIPVRETQYF
TRBV7-9 CASSVGSDTQYF
TRBV29-1 CSVLRGDEQYF
TRBV9 CASSVRSSYNEQFF
TRBV3-1 CASSQGGLVELGGTDTQYF
TRBV7-9 CASSPILGEQFF
TRBV4-1 CASSLSTGSNYGYTF
TRBV20-1 CSARERGEYNEQFF
TRBV12-3/TRBV12-4 CASSYGGPGEQYF
TRBV27 CASSSFLPDRGPPDTQYF
TRBV29-1 CSVEDTSDTMNTEAFF
TRBV25-1 CATLLRTGTSGEETQYF
TRBV12-3/TRBV12-4 CASSIRELQETQYF
TRBV28 CASGPNEQFF
TRBV9 CASSVQSGVAQETQYF
TRBV20-1 CSAFFSPGVWNTEAFF
TRBV28 CASSGRDQPNTGELFF